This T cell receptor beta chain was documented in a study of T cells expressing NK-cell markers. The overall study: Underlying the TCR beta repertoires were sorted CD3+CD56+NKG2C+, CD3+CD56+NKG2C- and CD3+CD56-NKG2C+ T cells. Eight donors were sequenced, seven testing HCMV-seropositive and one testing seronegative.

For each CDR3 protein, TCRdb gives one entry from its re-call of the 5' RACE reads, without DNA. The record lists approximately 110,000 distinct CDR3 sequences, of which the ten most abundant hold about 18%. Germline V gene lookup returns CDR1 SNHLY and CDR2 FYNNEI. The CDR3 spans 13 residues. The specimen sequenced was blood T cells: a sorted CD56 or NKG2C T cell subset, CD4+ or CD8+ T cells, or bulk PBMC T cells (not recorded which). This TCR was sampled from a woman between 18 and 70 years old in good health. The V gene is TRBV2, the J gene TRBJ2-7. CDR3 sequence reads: CASNTQVNYEQYF.